This is a list of T cell receptor beta chains from one sample in a study of PD-1 blockade in classical Hodgkin lymphoma. Some clones are missing from TCRdb's copy, which holds only in-frame ones; the method was immunoSEQ multiplex PCR. The table has about 20,000 clones, 88% seen once. This sample comprised CD8+ T cells from blood, obtained before the fourth cycle of nivolumab. These receptors were obtained from a human donor with classical Hodgkin lymphoma. The CDR3 runs from the conserved cysteine through the conserved F or W. The D gene is left open where the match is weak. Size is stated for part of the rows, as once, few or many counts, or as a class when the clone is expanded.

V gene	J gene	clone size	D gene	CDR3 DNA	CDR3 protein
TRBV7-8	TRBJ2-7	NA	NA	TGTGCCAGCAGCTTATGGGGTTACGAGCAGTACTTC	CASSLWGYEQYF
TRBV9	TRBJ2-7	NA	TRBD2	TGTGCCAGCAGCACCCGGACTAGCGGGAGCTCCTACGAGCAGTACTTC	CASSTRTSGSSYEQYF
TRBV6-4	TRBJ2-3	NA	NA	TGTGCCAGCAGTGACGGTGGAGGAGGCACAGATACGCAGTATTTT	CASSDGGGGTDTQYF
TRBV28	TRBJ1-2	NA	TRBD1	TGTGCCAGCAGTTTATGGGCCGCCGACAGGGCAAATGGCTACACCTTC	CASSLWAADRANGYTF
TRBV10-1	TRBJ1-4	once	NA	TGCGCCAGCAGTGATTCCGGTTTTAATGAAAAACTGTTTTTT	CASSDSGFNEKLFF
TRBV30	TRBJ2-7	NA	NA	TGTGCCTGGATATTTGGCATTGTCAGGCAAGGATACTACGAGCAGTACTTC	CAWIFGIVRQGYYEQYF
TRBV6-1	TRBJ2-2	NA	TRBD2	TGTGCCAGCAGTGGGAGGGTGGAGCGGGGGAACACCGGGGAGCTGTTTTTT	CASSGRVERGNTGELFF
TRBV7-9	TRBJ2-2	NA	NA	TGTGCCAGCAGCTCGTCCTACACCGGGGAGCTGTTTTTT	CASSSSYTGELFF
TRBV7-8	TRBJ2-3	NA	NA	TGTGCCAGCAGCTTTGGAAGCGGGGATACGCAGTATTTT	CASSFGSGDTQYF
TRBV6-4	TRBJ1-2	NA	NA	TGTGCCAGCAGTGACGGTTACAGGACGGGCTACACCTTC	CASSDGYRTGYTF
TRBV5-4	TRBJ1-2	NA	NA	TGTGCCAGCCATCAGGGCCCAGGGACTTATGGCTACACCTTC	CASHQGPGTYGYTF
TRBV9	TRBJ2-1	NA	NA	TGTGCCAGCAGCGTAGGCCAGGGCAATGAGCAGTTCTTC	CASSVGQGNEQFF
TRBV4-1	TRBJ1-5	NA	NA	TGCGCCAGCAGCAGGGACAATAGCAATCAGCCCCAGCATTTT	CASSRDNSNQPQHF
TRBV27	TRBJ2-7	NA	NA	TGTGCCAGCAGTTTAGCTTCGGCGTACGAGCAGTACTTC	CASSLASAYEQYF
TRBV9	TRBJ1-1	NA	NA	TGTGCCAGCAGCGATACAGAGCCCCCCACTGAAGCTTTCTTT	CASSDTEPPTEAFF
TRBV27	TRBJ1-4	NA	NA	TGTGCCAGCAGTTTCTCGGACTCCCCCACCGAGGAAAAACTGTTTTTT	CASSFSDSPTEEKLFF
TRBV9	TRBJ1-1	once	TRBD1	TGTGCCAGCAGCGTGCTAAGCGGGGAATTACAGGGGGACACTGAAGCTTTCTTT	CASSVLSGELQGDTEAFF
TRBV9	TRBJ1-5	NA	NA	TGTGCCAGCAGCCCGGACGGACTTCTAAATCAGCCCCAGCATTTT	CASSPDGLLNQPQHF
TRBV9	TRBJ2-3	NA	NA	TGTGCCAGCAGCCTCCTCGAGGGGTCTGCGGTCACAGATACGCAGTATTTT	CASSLLEGSAVTDTQYF
TRBV27	TRBJ2-3	NA	NA	TGTGCCAGCAGTACCCTAGCGGGTAGGGGGCCAGATACGCAGTATTTT	CASSTLAGRGPDTQYF
TRBV18	TRBJ2-7	NA	TRBD1	TGTGCCAGCTCACGCGCAGGGGGCGCCCCATCCTACGAGCAGTACTTC	CASSRAGGAPSYEQYF
TRBV25-1	TRBJ1-1	NA	NA	TGTGCCAGCAGTGAGTGGGCCCGTGGACAGAACACTGAAGCTTTCTTT	CASSEWARGQNTEAFF
TRBV7-9	TRBJ1-4	NA	TRBD1	TGTGCCAGCAGCTTAGTTCCGGGGACAGGGGATGAAAAACTGTTTTTT	CASSLVPGTGDEKLFF
TRBV9	TRBJ1-2	NA	NA	TGTGCCAGCAGCACCCAGGTGGATGGCTACACCTTC	CASSTQVDGYTF
TRBV4-1	TRBJ1-5	few	NA	TGCGCCAGCAGCCAAGTTCAATGGTGGGGGCAGCATTTT	CASSQVQWWGQHF